Listed below are T cell receptor beta chains from one sample, sequenced in a study of response to subunit inactivated influenza vaccine. TCRdb processed the RT-PCR reads anew with MiXCR; each CDR3 protein has one entry. In the table there are more than 550,000 distinct CDR3 sequences, about 10% of which are singletons. These data were likewise used in another study, on T cells expressing NK-cell markers.

This material consisted of PBMCs from blood, taken on the day of vaccination. All receptors derive from a man aged 50-60 years who received an inactivated influenza vaccine. Each CDR3 is given with its conserved first and last residue. D genes are given only for firm matches. Expanded clones are given a class, and other clones once, few, many or no size at all.

NA	TRBV4-3	NA	TRBJ1-2	CASSHADRVYGYTF	TGCGCCAGCAGCCACGCAGACAGAGTCTATGGCTACACCTTC
few	TRBV3-1	NA	TRBJ2-3	CASSQWGDTQYF	TGTGCCAGCAGCCAATGGGGAGATACGCAGTATTTT
many	TRBV7-6	TRBD1	TRBJ1-3	CASSLAPRQGANTIYF	TGTGCCAGCAGCTTAGCGCCCAGACAGGGGGCGAACACCATATATTTT
few	TRBV6-5	TRBD2	TRBJ2-7	CASSYYDPGLAGGYEQYF	TGTGCCAGCAGTTACTACGATCCGGGACTAGCGGGAGGCTACGAGCAGTACTTC
NA	TRBV12-3/TRBV12-4	TRBD2	TRBJ2-1	CASSPHSGKGAREQFF	TGTGCCAGCAGTCCACATAGCGGGAAGGGAGCCCGGGAGCAGTTCTTC
NA	TRBV14	NA	TRBJ2-6	CASSQGRGFCGANVLTF	TGTGCCAGCAGCCAAGGCAGGGGTTTTTGTGGGGCCAACGTCCTGACTTTC
few	TRBV10-3	TRBD2	TRBJ2-7	CAISEPPLAGGSYEQYF	TGTGCCATCAGTGAGCCTCCACTAGCGGGGGGGTCCTACGAGCAGTACTTC
NA	TRBV6-2/TRBV6-3	NA	TRBJ2-5	CASSLEGVNQETQYF	TGTGCCAGCAGCCTGGAAGGGGTAAATCAAGAGACCCAGTACTTC
NA	TRBV12-2	NA	TRBJ2-3	CASRLTPAGDPDTQYF	TGTGCAAGTCGCTTAACACCAGCGGGGGACCCAGATACGCAGTATTTT
many	TRBV20-1	TRBD2	TRBJ2-1	CSARVGLAGGLEQFF	TGCAGTGCTAGAGTAGGCCTAGCGGGAGGACTTGAGCAGTTCTTC
NA	TRBV18	NA	TRBJ2-2	CASLGSARELFF	TGTGCCAGCTTAGGTTCGGCTCGGGAGCTGTTTTTT
NA	TRBV20-1	NA	TRBJ2-7	CSARDLTYEQYF	TGCAGTGCTCGGGACTTGACCTACGAGCAGTACTTC
once	TRBV29-1	NA	TRBJ2-7	CRVDPGRVPYEQYF	TGCAGGGTTGATCCCGGGCGGGTACCCTACGAGCAGTACTTC
few	TRBV9	TRBD2	TRBJ2-3	CASSVEGGRAKYF	TGTGCCAGCAGCGTCGAAGGCGGGAGGGCCAAGTATTTT
NA	TRBV11-2	NA	TRBJ2-1	CASSLEVLGMSEQFF	TGTGCCAGCAGCTTAGAAGTATTAGGGATGAGTGAGCAGTTCTTC
few	TRBV12-3/TRBV12-4	NA	TRBJ2-5	CASTAGTVGQETQYF	TGTGCCAGCACCGCCGGGACGGTAGGCCAAGAGACCCAGTACTTC
NA	TRBV9	TRBD2	TRBJ2-3	CASSGGGRAADTQYF	TGTGCCAGCAGCGGAGGCGGGAGGGCCGCAGATACGCAGTATTTT
few	TRBV6-2/TRBV6-3	NA	TRBJ1-2	CASSFVGSYGYTF	TGTGCCAGCAGTTTCGTCGGTAGTTATGGCTACACCTTC
NA	TRBV28	NA	TRBJ2-7	CASSTLLSPWTDDYEQYF	TGTGCCAGCAGCACTCTACTCTCTCCGTGGACAGATGACTACGAGCAGTACTTC
many	TRBV12-3/TRBV12-4	TRBD2	TRBJ2-1	CASSLTSGHNEQFF	TGTGCCAGCAGTTTAACTAGCGGACACAATGAGCAGTTCTTC
few	TRBV7-9	TRBD2	TRBJ2-7	CASSLVGRVSYEQYF	TGTGCCAGCAGCCTTGTCGGGAGGGTCTCCTACGAGCAGTACTTC
NA	TRBV6-6	TRBD1	TRBJ2-7	CASRMDRGYEQYF	TGTGCCAGCAGAATGGACAGGGGCTACGAGCAGTACTTC
few	TRBV14	NA	TRBJ2-6	CASSQVSWERGHSGANVLTF	TGTGCCAGCAGCCAAGTCTCTTGGGAGCGCGGACACTCTGGGGCCAACGTCCTGACTTTC
many	TRBV20-1	TRBD1	TRBJ1-1	CSAPTGGNTEAFF	TGCAGTGCACCGACAGGGGGAAACACTGAAGCTTTCTTT